This paragraph reports one T cell receptor beta chain. Sequenced by immunoSEQ multiplex PCR; TCRdb stores in-frame clones only, minus some. This table holds 48,000 or so clones, around 84% found once. The source of the sample is a study of OX40 agonist ivuxolimab in advanced cancers. V lost 4 bases and J 8 bases, leaving 23 bases between the germline ends. Germline CDR1 and CDR2: SNHLY and FYNNEI. This CDR3 is built from 16 residues. This chain uses TRBV2 with TRBJ1-2, with D maybe TRBD1 (6 bases). This specimen consisted of CD4+ or CD8+ T cells sorted from blood, obtained in a trial of the OX40 agonist ivuxolimab. The receptor was isolated from an adult with an advanced solid tumor such as melanoma, head and neck, liver or kidney cancer. The CDR3 region is CASSGTRRGTQEGYTF. The CDR3 DNA sequence: TGTGCCAGCAGTGGGACCCGGCGGGGGACACAAGAGGGCTACACCTTC. Combining the CDR3 with reference TRBV2 and TRBJ1-2 gives the whole variable domain EPEVTQTPSHQVTQMGQEVILRCVPISNHLYFYWYRQILGQKVEFLVSFYNNEISEKSEIFDDQFSVERPDGSNFTLKIRSTKLEDSAMYFCASSGTRRGTQEGYTFGSGTRLTVV.